The T cell receptor (beta chain) described here comes from a study of blood T cell repertoires in COVID-19. Overall study: COVID-19 samples collected from the United States, Italy and Spain covered acute and convalescent phases. T cells, B-cell-depleted T cells, or PBMCs provided the cDNA or gDNA that served as material.

Per the authors' pipeline: Amplification with reference gene primers provided the estimates of nucleated cell counts. Generated by immunoSEQ multiplex PCR, the TCRdb table keeps only in-frame clones and is missing some. V and J calls and clone size are copied from that table; D and trimming were computed from the DNA. This sample yields about 83,000 clones, of which under 95% are seen a single time; 16% belongs to the top ten. Trimming cost V 4 bases and J 0 bases; bases outside gene matches: 5. Germline values: CDR1 MDHEN, CDR2 SYDVKM. CDR3 length: 15 residues. The source of this sequence is a woman of 80 years or more with active or convalescent COVID-19. The V and J genes are TRBV28 and TRBJ1-2, with 7 bases that match TRBD1. The sample taken for sequencing was peripheral blood. The CDR3 nucleotides are TGTGCCAGCAGTTCCCCGGACAGGCCTAACTATGGCTACACCTTC. Its translation: CASSSPDRPNYGYTF.